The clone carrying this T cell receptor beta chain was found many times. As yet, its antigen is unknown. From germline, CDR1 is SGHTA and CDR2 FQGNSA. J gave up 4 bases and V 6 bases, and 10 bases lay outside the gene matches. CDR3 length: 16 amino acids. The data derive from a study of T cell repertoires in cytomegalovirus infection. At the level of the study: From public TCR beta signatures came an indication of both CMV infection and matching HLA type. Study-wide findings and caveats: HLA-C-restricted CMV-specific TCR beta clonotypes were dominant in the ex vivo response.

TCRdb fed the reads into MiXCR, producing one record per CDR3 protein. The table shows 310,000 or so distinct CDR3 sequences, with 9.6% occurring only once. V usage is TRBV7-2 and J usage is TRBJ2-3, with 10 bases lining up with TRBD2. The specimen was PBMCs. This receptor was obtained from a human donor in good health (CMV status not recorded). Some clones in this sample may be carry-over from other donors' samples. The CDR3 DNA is TGTGCCAGCAGGCCCGAGCGGGGGGGCCCCGCAGATACGCAGTATTTT. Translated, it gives CASRPERGGPADTQYF.